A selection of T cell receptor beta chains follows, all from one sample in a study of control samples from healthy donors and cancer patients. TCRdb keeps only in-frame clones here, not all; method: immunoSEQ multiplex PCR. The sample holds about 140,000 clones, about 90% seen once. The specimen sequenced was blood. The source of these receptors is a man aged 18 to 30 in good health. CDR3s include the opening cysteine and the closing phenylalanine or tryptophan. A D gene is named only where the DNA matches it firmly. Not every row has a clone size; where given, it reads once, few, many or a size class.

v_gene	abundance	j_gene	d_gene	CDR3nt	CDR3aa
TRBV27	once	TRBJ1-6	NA	TGTGCCAGCAGATTAACAGCGGTGATTTCACCCCTCCACTTT	CASRLTAVISPLHF
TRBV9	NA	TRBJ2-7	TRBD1	TGTGCCAGCAGCCCACGGGACAGGGGGTCCTACGAGCAGTACTTC	CASSPRDRGSYEQYF
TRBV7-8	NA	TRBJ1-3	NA	TGTGCCAGCAGCTTATCTGCTCCGGGACTTCTTGTCTCTGGAAACACCATATATTTT	CASSLSAPGLLVSGNTIYF
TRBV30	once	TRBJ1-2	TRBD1	TGTGCCTGGAGTAACGACAGGGGAGTGCCAACCTTC	CAWSNDRGVPTF
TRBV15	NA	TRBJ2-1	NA	TGTGCCACCAGCAGTACTTGGGGGGGCGCTTACAATGAGCAGTTCTTC	CATSSTWGGAYNEQFF
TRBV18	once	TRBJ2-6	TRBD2	TGTGCCAGCTCACCTAGCGGGTACCCCTCTGGGGCCAACGTCCTGACTTTC	CASSPSGYPSGANVLTF
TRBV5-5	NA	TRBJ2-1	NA	TGTGCCAGCAGCTCCAGAGCCTACAATGAGCAGTTCTTC	CASSSRAYNEQFF
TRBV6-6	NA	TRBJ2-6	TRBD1	TGTGCCAGCAGTCAACCGGGACAGGGAGGCTTTGCTGGGGCCAACGTCCTGACTTTC	CASSQPGQGGFAGANVLTF
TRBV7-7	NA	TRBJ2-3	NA	TGTGCCAGCAGCTTATCCGGGGGCGGAGATACGCAGTATTTT	CASSLSGGGDTQYF
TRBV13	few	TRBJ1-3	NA	TGTGCCAGCACCTCCCCGGGCGGGGGAAAGGGGCCTGGAAACACCATATATTTT	CASTSPGGGKGPGNTIYF
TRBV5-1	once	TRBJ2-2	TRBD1	TGCGCCAGCAGCTTGTGGGACAGCGGCGGGGAGCTGTTTTTT	CASSLWDSGGELFF
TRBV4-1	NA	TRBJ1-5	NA	TGCGCCAGCAGCCAAGTCAGGAGCGGCAATCAGCCCCAGCATTTT	CASSQVRSGNQPQHF
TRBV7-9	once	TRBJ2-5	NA	TGTGCCAGCAGCTTAAAGGGGCTTTGGGAGACCCAGTACTTC	CASSLKGLWETQYF
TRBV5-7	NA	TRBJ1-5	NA	TGTGCCAGCAGCTTGGGTAGGGGGTCGAGCAATCAGCCCCAGCATTTT	CASSLGRGSSNQPQHF
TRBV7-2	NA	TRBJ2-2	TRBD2	TGTGCCAGCAGCTTAGCAGGCGGGAGCACCGGGGAGCTGTTTTTT	CASSLAGGSTGELFF
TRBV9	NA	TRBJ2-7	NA	TGTGCCAGCAGCGTAGACTTAAGGGACGAGCAGTACTTC	CASSVDLRDEQYF
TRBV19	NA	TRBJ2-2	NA	TGTGCCAGTAGTCGGGGGTCCCTCACCGGGGAGCTGTTTTTT	CASSRGSLTGELFF
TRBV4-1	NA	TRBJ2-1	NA	TGCGCCAGCAGCCCCGGGACCGACAATGAGCAGTTCTTC	CASSPGTDNEQFF
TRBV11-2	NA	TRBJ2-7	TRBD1	TGTGCCAGCAGTTCACAGGGGGCCGCCTCAACCTACGAGCAGTACTTC	CASSSQGAASTYEQYF
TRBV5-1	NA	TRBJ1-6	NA	TGCGCCAGCAGCTTGACTACAGTGGATTATAATTCACCCCTCCACTTT	CASSLTTVDYNSPLHF
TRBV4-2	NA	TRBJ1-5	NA	TGTGCCAGCAGCCAAGACGGGAGGGGCAATCAGCCCCAGCATTTT	CASSQDGRGNQPQHF
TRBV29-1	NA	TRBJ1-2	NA	TGCAGCGTTGTACAGAACTATGGCTACACCTTC	CSVVQNYGYTF
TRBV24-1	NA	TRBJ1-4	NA	TGTGCCACCAGTGATAGCCTAGGGAGGGCGGACGCTAATGAAAAACTGTTTTTT	CATSDSLGRADANEKLFF